A single sample gave rise to the 11 T cell receptor beta chains below, sequenced in a study of glioma-infiltrating T cells after dendritic cell vaccination. Method: immunoSEQ multiplex PCR; TCRdb's copy keeps in-frame clones and lacks some. The table shows tens of thousands of clones, with almost 85% occurring only once. The sample was blood, taken before dendritic cell vaccination. The receptors shown here come from a human donor with glioblastoma.

The chain employs TRBV5-1 and TRBJ2-3; 8 nucleotides agree with TRBD1. From germline, CDR1 is SGHRS and CDR2 YFSETQ. V lost 1 base to trimming and J lost 0 bases; unmatched junction nucleotides: 16. The CDR3 has 20 amino acids. In DNA, the CDR3 is TGCGCCAGCAGCTTGAGGACCCTTACGACAGGGGCCAGAAGCACAGATACGCAGTATTTT. Its protein is CASSLRTLTTGARSTDTQYF.

The V and J genes are TRBV7-2 and TRBJ2-1, with 8 nucleotides matching TRBD2. Trimming took 1 base from V and 7 from J; bases not matched to a gene: 3. Germline CDR1 and CDR2: SGHTA and FQGNSA. CDR3 length equals 14 residues. CDR3 in amino acids: CASSLDGGVNEQFF. The CDR3 nucleotides read TGTGCCAGCAGCTTAGACGGGGGGGTAAATGAGCAGTTCTTC.

V gene TRBV2 combines with J gene TRBJ2-7; TRBD2 matches 9 bases. There are 16 residues in the CDR3. V lost 2 bases and J lost 3; bases outside the gene matches: 8. Per germline, CDR1 SNHLY and CDR2 FYNNEI. The CDR3 region has the DNA TGTGCCAGCAGTGAACCGGGACTAGCTGTTATCTACGAGCAGTACTTC. Translation: CASSEPGLAVIYEQYF.

This clone was observed a single time. The chain recombines TRBV6-1 with TRBJ1-2; 7 nucleotides line up with TRBD1. The length of the CDR3 is 14 residues. CDR1 and CDR2 (germline): MNHNS, SASEGT. V trimming: 6 bases; J trimming: 6 bases; junction bases outside the gene matches: 10. In DNA, the CDR3 is TGTGCCAGCAGGCTCAGGGGGGTCGGGAATGGCTACACCTTC. Translating gives CASRLRGVGNGYTF.

The rearrangement uses TRBV5-1 and TRBJ1-1, with D perhaps matching TRBD1 (5 bases). This CDR3 is built from 15 residues. The V end was cut by 0 bases, the J end by 4 bases, with 13 bases between. Germline-derived CDR1 and CDR2 are SGHRS and YFSETQ. This chain's CDR3 is CASSLALGGATEAFF. The CDR3 DNA reads as TGCGCCAGCAGCTTGGCCCTCGGCGGGGCCACTGAAGCTTTCTTT.

The chain uses TRBV19 and TRBJ2-4; 8 bases match TRBD1. CDR3 length: 13 residues. Germline CDR1 LNHDA, CDR2 SQIVND (reference sequence). Losses at the gene ends were 11 bases for V and 3 bases for J; bases not matched to a gene: 6. The CDR3 nucleotides read TGTGCCTCGTCGGGGACAGGCAAAAACATTCAGTACTTC. Translating gives CASSGTGKNIQYF.

This clone was detected only a few times. The chain employs TRBV18 and TRBJ1-1; D may be TRBD1 (6 bases). This CDR3 has 15 amino acids. The V end lost 3 bases, the J end lost 3 bases, and 14 bases lay between the germline ends. Looked up from germline, CDR1 is KGHSH and CDR2 is LQKENI. In DNA form, the CDR3 reads TGTGCCAGCTCACCCAAGGACAGAAGACACACTGAAGCTTTCTTT. Protein: CASSPKDRRHTEAFF.

This clone has only a few counts. The chain combines TRBV2 with TRBJ2-3; unclear D gene. V lost 9 bases to trimming and J lost 0 bases, with 13 bases between them. This CDR3 contains 14 residues. Germline V gives CDR1 SNHLY, CDR2 FYNNEI. The CDR3 DNA follows: TGTGCCAGGGGTCGATCGACTAGCACAGATACGCAGTATTTT. It yields the protein CARGRSTSTDTQYF.

This chain uses TRBV2 with TRBJ2-7; 9 nucleotides line up with TRBD1. The CDR3 has 14 amino acids. Germline V CDR1 and CDR2: SNHLY, FYNNEI. V lost 5 bases, J lost 6 bases, and 8 bases stayed unmatched. DNA of the CDR3: TGTGCCAGCAGTCGTAAGGGACAGGGATCCGAGCAGTACGTC. Its protein product is CASSRKGQGSEQYV.

The rearrangement joins TRBV5-1 to TRBJ1-4, with a weak D call TRBD1 (6 bases). CDR1 is SGHRS and CDR2 is YFSETQ in the germline V gene. The CDR3 consists of 15 residues. Trimming removed 0 bases at V and 10 bases at J, with 16 bases between. In DNA, the CDR3 is TGCGCCAGCAGCTTGGAGGGCAGGGGACGTGGAAAACTGTTTTTT. Translating gives CASSLEGRGRGKLFF.

Written as DNA, the CDR3 is TGTGCCAGCAGCCAAATCGGGACTAGCGGGAGATGGAAGAGCTCCTACGAGCAGTACGTC. Translated: CASSQIGTSGRWKSSYEQYV. The chain combines TRBV14 with TRBJ2-7; 14 bases align to TRBD2. Germline CDR1 SGHDN, CDR2 FVKESK. The CDR3 is made up of 20 amino acids. V lost 2 bases and J lost 0; bases outside the gene matches: 12.